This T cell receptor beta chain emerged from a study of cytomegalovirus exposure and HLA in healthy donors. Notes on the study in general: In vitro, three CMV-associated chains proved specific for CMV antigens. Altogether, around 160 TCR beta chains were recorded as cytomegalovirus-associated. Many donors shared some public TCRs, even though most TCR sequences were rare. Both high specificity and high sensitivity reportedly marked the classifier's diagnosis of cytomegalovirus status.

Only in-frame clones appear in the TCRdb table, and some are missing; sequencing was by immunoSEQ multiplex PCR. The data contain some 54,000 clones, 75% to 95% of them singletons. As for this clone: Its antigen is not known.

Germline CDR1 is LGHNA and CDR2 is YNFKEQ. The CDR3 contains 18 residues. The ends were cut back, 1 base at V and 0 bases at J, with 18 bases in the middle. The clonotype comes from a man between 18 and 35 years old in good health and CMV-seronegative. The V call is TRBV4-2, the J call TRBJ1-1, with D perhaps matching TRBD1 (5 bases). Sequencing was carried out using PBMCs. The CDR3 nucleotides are TGTGCCAGCAGCCAAGGTCAGGGCGGTGGGCTTGTGAACACTGAAGCTTTCTTT. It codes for CASSQGQGGGLVNTEAFF.